The 4 T cell receptor delta chains reported below all come from one sample, sequenced in a study of gammadelta T cells in human blood. TCRdb re-processed the RT-PCR reads using CATT. Of 350 to 450 delta-chain clones in the sample, roughly a sixth were seen once. The specimen sequenced was non-Vgamma9Vdelta2 gamma-delta T cells from adult blood. The receptor source for this set is a human donor.

To note about this clone: A read error is likely here: a far larger clone is one base away. The same CDR3 arises from other DNA sequences in this sample as well. The chain recombines TRDV1 with TRDJ1, with D possibly being TRDD3 (6 bases). The CDR3 totals 16 residues. The V end was cut by 5 bases, the J end by 7 bases, with 23 bases between. CDR1 is TSWWSYY and CDR2 is QGS in the germline V gene. CDR3 sequence (DNA): TGTGCTCTTGGGTTTTCCCTGGGGCCCCCGGGGGTTAAACTCATCTTT. Translation: CALGFSLGPPGVKLIF.

About this clone: A far larger clone is off by one base, so a read error is likely. The J gene was not called, though the V gene is TRDV1; TRDD3 is taken as the D call from the table, unchecked against the DNA. CDR3 length: 26 residues. CDR1 and CDR2 from the germline V gene are TSWWSYY and QGS. CDR3 sequence reads: CALGSTPFLRFTGGYAFTAYTDKRIF. The CDR3 region has the DNA TGTGCTCTTGGGTCAACTCCCTTCCTACGGTTCACTGGGGGATACGCGTTTACCGCTTACACCGATAAACGCATCTTT.

With respect to this clone: A read error is the likely source, as a far larger clone sits one nucleotide away. This chain connects TRDV1 to TRDJ1; 10 bases map to TRDD3. In the absence of a J gene in TCRdb, the DNA was matched to germline to assign it here. CDR3 size: 22 residues. Germline V CDR1 and CDR2: TSWWSYY, QGS. This CDR3 is CALGELGALPGTGGSYTDKLIF. The CDR3 nucleotides read TGTGCTCTTGGAGAACTAGGGGCCCTTCCTGGTACTGGGGGATCGTACACCGATAAACTCATCTTT.

A word on this clone: The protein TCRdb lists belongs to a much larger clone and differs from this DNA's translation at residue 14, which points to a read error; the protein shown is made from the DNA. The chain carries TRDV1 and TRDJ1; D is perhaps TRDD2 or TRDD3 (5 bases each). From germline, CDR1 is TSWWSYY and CDR2 QGS. The CDR3 spans 16 residues. CDR3 DNA: TGTGCTCTTGGGTTTTCCTTGGGGCCCCCGGGGGTTAAACGCATCTTT. Translating it yields CALGFSLGPPGVKRIF.